Listed below are T cell receptor beta chains from one sample, sequenced in a study of T cells after yellow fever vaccination. TCRdb recomputed calls from the 5' RACE reads with MiXCR, one row per CDR3 protein. The table shows about 170,000 distinct CDR3 sequences, with about 11% occurring only once. Sequenced material: CD8+ T cells sorted from PBMCs, taken 15 days after the yellow fever booster vaccination. These receptors came from a man aged 18 to 29 who received the YFV17D yellow fever vaccine. CDR3s include the opening cysteine and the closing phenylalanine or tryptophan. The order of the fields is D gene, V gene, J gene, CDR3 protein. D genes are given only for firm matches.

D: .; V: TRBV5-5; J: TRBJ1-2; CDR3: CASSSAHTGNYGYTF
D: TRBD1; V: TRBV12-3/TRBV12-4; J: TRBJ1-2; CDR3: CASSLATGVYGYTF
D: .; V: TRBV19; J: TRBJ2-5; CDR3: CASNEALQETQYF
D: .; V: TRBV6-2/TRBV6-3; J: TRBJ2-3; CDR3: CASSYSRGTDTQYF
D: .; V: TRBV15; J: TRBJ1-5; CDR3: CATSREDQPQHF
D: TRBD1; V: TRBV4-3; J: TRBJ2-5; CDR3: CASSQIDRAPETQYF
D: TRBD2; V: TRBV12-3/TRBV12-4; J: TRBJ2-5; CDR3: CASSWSGEETQYF
D: .; V: TRBV12-3/TRBV12-4; J: TRBJ2-7; CDR3: CASSFPGRWHEQYF
D: TRBD2; V: TRBV4-1; J: TRBJ2-2; CDR3: CASSQDWDSGGSGELFF
D: TRBD1; V: TRBV4-2; J: TRBJ2-7; CDR3: CASSQEDRGLSYEQYF
D: .; V: TRBV5-1; J: TRBJ1-5; CDR3: CASSLWPNQPQHF
D: TRBD2; V: TRBV6-5; J: TRBJ2-1; CDR3: CASSLIAGGLGNEQFF
D: TRBD2; V: TRBV6-5; J: TRBJ2-1; CDR3: CASSHSGGASNEQFF
D: TRBD1; V: TRBV29-1; J: TRBJ2-3; CDR3: CSVDGDRGADTQYF
D: .; V: TRBV5-1; J: TRBJ2-1; CDR3: CASSLPRESYNEQFF
D: .; V: TRBV4-3; J: TRBJ2-1; CDR3: CASSQEGRGPSSYNEQFF
D: TRBD1; V: TRBV5-1; J: TRBJ1-1; CDR3: CASSLAGGQTEAFF
D: .; V: TRBV20-1; J: TRBJ1-5; CDR3: CSARYVLGGGQPQHF
D: .; V: TRBV19; J: TRBJ1-1; CDR3: CASSIGSDTEAFF
D: TRBD2; V: TRBV27; J: TRBJ2-5; CDR3: CASSTWTSGGVEETQYF
D: TRBD1; V: TRBV5-1; J: TRBJ2-2; CDR3: CASSFLGTGNTGELFF
D: .; V: TRBV7-9; J: TRBJ2-1; CDR3: CASSPGVYLNNYNEQFF
D: .; V: TRBV27; J: TRBJ2-5; CDR3: CASSFGAQETQYF
D: TRBD1; V: TRBV11-2; J: TRBJ2-5; CDR3: CASSLSYGTGVETQYF
D: TRBD2; V: TRBV19; J: TRBJ2-5; CDR3: CASSPAAGGQETQYF
D: .; V: TRBV4-2; J: TRBJ2-7; CDR3: CASSQEGPSYEQYF
D: TRBD2; V: TRBV30; J: TRBJ2-3; CDR3: CAWSPSGDRTDTQYF
D: .; V: TRBV2; J: TRBJ1-1; CDR3: CASSPNQNLNTEDFF
D: .; V: TRBV7-2; J: TRBJ1-5; CDR3: CASSFSNQPQHF
D: TRBD2; V: TRBV4-3; J: TRBJ2-7; CDR3: CASSQGGRSGDEQYF
D: .; V: TRBV27; J: TRBJ1-1; CDR3: CASSSPGAEAFF
D: TRBD2; V: TRBV7-9; J: TRBJ2-1; CDR3: CASTAGEGYNEQFF
D: .; V: TRBV18; J: TRBJ1-5; CDR3: CASSPSGRYSNQPQHF